This TCR beta chain was captured in a study of blood T cell repertoires in COVID-19. This CDR3 comprises 15 residues. V shed 6 bases and J 4 bases; nucleotides not matched to a gene: 13. Germline values: CDR1 GTSNPN, CDR2 SVGIG (reference sequence). TCRdb's copy holds only in-frame clones and misses some; the assay was immunoSEQ multiplex PCR. The sample lists over 200,000 clones; over 75% were seen once. This TCR was recovered from a young man who had recovered from COVID-19. The sample taken for sequencing was PBMCs or T cells enriched from blood (not recorded which). The chain employs TRBV30 and TRBJ2-7; 9 bases are a match to TRBD1. CDR3 protein: CACQAPGQGGYEQYF. The CDR3 coding sequence is TGTGCCTGCCAGGCTCCGGGACAGGGAGGGTACGAGCAGTACTTC.